One and the same sample provided the 10 T cell receptor beta chains below, sequenced in a study of beta chain features in type 1 diabetes. These receptors' antigens are unknown. Study-level points and caveats: Moderate but significant shortening of TCRB CDR3s was recorded in all four CD4+ subsets from Type 1 diabetes patients.

All of the isolated RNA was reverse transcribed, so expressed TCRB transcripts were sequenced. TCRdb keeps only in-frame clones here, not all; method: immunoSEQ multiplex PCR. The repertoire has 300,000 to 350,000 clones, about a tenth of them found once; the top ten carry around 1%. Sequencing was done on a sample of central memory CD4+ T cells from blood. The receptor source for this set is a man aged 25-45 years with type 1 diabetes.

V gene TRBV19 combines with J gene TRBJ1-1; D is possibly TRBD1 (6 bases). The germline gives CDR1 LNHDA, CDR2 SQIVND (reference sequence). V lost 6 bases and J 5 bases, leaving 16 bases between the germline ends. The CDR3 spans 14 residues. The CDR3 DNA reads as TGTGCCAGTAGGATGTCGACAGGCAGGACTGAAGCTTTCTTT. It yields the protein CASRMSTGRTEAFF.

The chain uses TRBV18 and TRBJ2-1, with TRBD1 matching 11 bases. V was clipped by 4 bases and J by 6 bases; unmatched bases: 11. CDR1 and CDR2 (germline): KGHSH, LQKENI. This CDR3 has 17 amino acids. For the CDR3, the DNA is TGTGCCAGCTCACGCTACGTTCCGGGACAGGGGGGCAATGAGCAGTTCTTC. Translation: CASSRYVPGQGGNEQFF.

The chain links TRBV7-2 to TRBJ2-5; D remains ambiguous. Trimming removed 5 bases from V and 5 bases from J, with 12 bases in between. CDR1 is SGHTA and CDR2 is FQGNSA in the germline V gene. The CDR3 length is 13 residues. CDR3 loop: CASSQGSRETQYF. In nucleotides, the CDR3 is TGTGCCAGCAGCCAAGGAAGCAGGGAGACCCAGTACTTC.

The rearrangement uses TRBV12-5 and TRBJ2-5; 7 positions agree with TRBD2. The length of the CDR3 is 15 residues. J lost 5 bases, V lost 1 base, and 7 bases had no gene match. Germline V lookup: CDR1 LGHNT, CDR2 FRNRAP. CDR3 DNA sequence: TGTGCTAGTGGTTTGGGCGGGGGAAACGCGGAGACCCAGTACTTC. This translates into CASGLGGGNAETQYF.

This clone was seen a handful of times. The DNA for the CDR3 is TGTGCCAGCAGCGGACAGCCACCGTACACTGAAGCTTTCTTT. This gives the protein CASSGQPPYTEAFF. The chain uses TRBV14 and TRBJ1-1, with a possible D match to TRBD1 (6 bases). The germline V gene has CDR1 SGHDN and CDR2 FVKESK. The CDR3 totals 14 residues. V was clipped by 5 bases and J by 3 bases, with 13 bases between them.

This clone was recorded many times. The chain has TRBV6-6 and TRBJ2-1; D remains ambiguous. CDR3 length: 11 amino acids. The germline V gene encodes CDR1 MNHNY and CDR2 SVGAGI (reference sequence). Trimming removed 5 bases from V and 9 bases from J, with 8 bases in between. CDR3 in amino acids: CASSGVVEQFF. The DNA of the CDR3 is TGTGCCAGCAGTGGCGTGGTTGAGCAGTTCTTC.

The chain employs TRBV5-6 and TRBJ2-7; TRBD2 aligns across 8 bases. The CDR3 has 14 residues. Looked up from germline, CDR1 is SGHDT and CDR2 is YYEEEE. V shed 2 bases, J shed 2 bases, and the junction held 3 bases outside the gene matches. CDR3 nucleotide sequence: TGTGCCAGCAGCTTAAGCGGGGGCCCCTACGAGCAGTACTTC. This codes for CASSLSGGPYEQYF.

This chain connects TRBV27 to TRBJ2-1; 9 positions match TRBD1. Germline lookup yields CDR1 MNHEY and CDR2 SMNVEV (reference sequence). This CDR3 has 14 amino acids. The trim removed 6 bases at V and 6 bases at J, leaving 6 bases unmatched. The CDR3 loop is CASRGQGLGNEQFF. CDR3 DNA: TGTGCCAGCAGGGGACAGGGATTGGGCAATGAGCAGTTCTTC.

J is TRBJ2-1 and V is TRBV5-4, with TRBD2 identical over 10 bases. Germline V gene sequence: CDR1 SGHNT, CDR2 YYREEE (reference sequence). J gave up 8 bases and V 4 bases, and 9 bases lay outside the gene matches. The CDR3 totals 15 residues. In DNA form, the CDR3 reads TGTGCCAGCAGCCTCTCTAGCGGGGGACGCCATGAGCAGTTCTTC. The encoded protein is CASSLSSGGRHEQFF.

This clone was counted a few times. This chain links TRBV12-5 with TRBJ2-1, with 9 bases identical to TRBD1. The V gene's germline CDR1 is LGHNT and CDR2 FRNRAP. V lost 7 bases, J lost 8 bases, and 15 bases stayed unmatched. This CDR3 spans 16 amino acids. In nucleotides, the CDR3 is TGTGCTAGTGCCCTCGGACCGGGACAGGGTGGGTATGAGCAGTTCTTC. Translated, it gives CASALGPGQGGYEQFF. Full variable domain (missing parts from reference TRBV12-5 and TRBJ2-1): DARVTQTPRHKVTEMGQEVTMRCQPILGHNTVFWYRQTMMQGLELLAYFRNRAPLDDSGMPKDRFSAEMPDATLATLKIQPSEPRDSAVYFCASALGPGQGGYEQFFGPGTRLTVL.